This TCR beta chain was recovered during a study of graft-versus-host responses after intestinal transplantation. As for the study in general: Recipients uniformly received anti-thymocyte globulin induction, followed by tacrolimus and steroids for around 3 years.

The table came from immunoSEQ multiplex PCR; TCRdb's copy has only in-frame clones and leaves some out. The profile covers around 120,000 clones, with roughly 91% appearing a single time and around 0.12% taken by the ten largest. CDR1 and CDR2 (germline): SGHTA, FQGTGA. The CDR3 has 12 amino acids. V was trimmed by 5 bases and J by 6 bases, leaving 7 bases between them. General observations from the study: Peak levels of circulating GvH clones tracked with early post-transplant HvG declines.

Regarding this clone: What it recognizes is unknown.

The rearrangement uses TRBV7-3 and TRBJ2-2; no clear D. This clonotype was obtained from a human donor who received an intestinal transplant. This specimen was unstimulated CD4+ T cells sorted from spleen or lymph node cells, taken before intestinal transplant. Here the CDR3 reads CASSPSSGELFF. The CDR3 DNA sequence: TGTGCCAGCAGCCCAAGCTCCGGGGAGCTGTTTTTT.